These 29 T cell receptor beta chains were all obtained from the same sample, sequenced in a study of OX40 agonist ivuxolimab in advanced cancers. TCRdb's copy holds only in-frame clones and misses some; the assay was immunoSEQ multiplex PCR. The profile shows over 80,000 clones, roughly 93% of them singletons. The specimen comprised CD4+ or CD8+ T cells sorted from blood, sampled in a trial of the OX40 agonist ivuxolimab. These receptors came from an adult with an advanced solid tumor such as melanoma, head and neck, liver or kidney cancer.

The CDR3 loop reads CASSLAYDGRLHF. CDR3 nucleotide sequence: TGTGCCAGCAGCTTAGCGTACGACGGGCGCCTCCACTTT. The chain has TRBV7-8 and TRBJ1-6; D not resolved. The V and J ends lost 0 bases and 15 bases respectively, with 12 bases between them. The CDR3 totals 13 residues. Germline V lookup: CDR1 SGHVS, CDR2 FQNEAQ.

The gene calls are TRBV7-2 and TRBJ2-1, with 14 bases aligning to TRBD2. Germline V CDR1 and CDR2: SGHTA, FQGNSA. V dropped 5 bases and J dropped 9; count of bases not matched to a gene: 9. This CDR3 region has 16 residues. CDR3 residues: CASSPSGLAGVIEQFF. In DNA form, the CDR3 reads TGTGCCAGCAGCCCGTCGGGACTAGCGGGAGTGATTGAGCAGTTCTTC.

V and J are TRBV5-1 and TRBJ1-4; tentatively, D is TRBD1 (6 bases). The CDR3 runs to 14 residues. V lost 4 bases and J 1 base, leaving 8 bases between the germline ends. Germline V gene sequence: CDR1 SGHRS, CDR2 YFSETQ. The CDR3 DNA reads as TGCGCCAGCAGCACACAGGGAACTAATGAAAAACTGTTTTTT. Protein sequence: CASSTQGTNEKLFF.

This clone came up once. In nucleotides, the CDR3 is TGTGCCAGCAAGGGTCGCGGAAGACAAGAGACCCAGTACTTC. The encoded protein is CASKGRGRQETQYF. The rearrangement joins TRBV2 to TRBJ2-5; D uncertain. Trimming stripped 7 bases from V and 2 bases from J, with 14 bases between. The CDR3 sequence is 14 residues long. Germline V gene sequence: CDR1 SNHLY, CDR2 FYNNEI.

The chain links TRBV2 to TRBJ2-1; tentatively, D is TRBD1 (5 bases). This CDR3 spans 13 amino acids. Germline loops: CDR1 SNHLY, CDR2 FYNNEI. The V gene lost 6 bases and the J gene lost 7 bases, with 13 bases spanning the gap. The CDR3, as DNA: TGTGCCAGCAGGAACGACAGAGTTAATGAGCAGTTCTTC. This gives the protein CASRNDRVNEQFF.

This clone was seen once. This sequence joins TRBV27 and TRBJ2-7; D unresolved. V lost 5 bases to trimming and J lost 1 base, with 12 bases between them. CDR1 and CDR2 from the germline V gene are MNHEY and SMNVEV (reference sequence). CDR3 length: 14 residues. CDR3 loop: CASSRVGQSYEQYF. The CDR3 DNA sequence: TGTGCCAGCAGTCGGGTCGGGCAGTCCTACGAGCAGTACTTC.

J is TRBJ2-3 and V is TRBV28; D ambiguous. The germline V and J ends were trimmed by 3 bases and 9 bases, with 13 bases remaining between them. From germline, CDR1 is MDHEN and CDR2 SYDVKM. The CDR3 is 13 residues long. CDR3 sequence reads: CASSLIVRHTQYF. The CDR3 nucleotides are TGTGCCAGCAGTTTGATCGTAAGACACACGCAGTATTTT.

The J gene is TRBJ2-3, the V gene TRBV30; TRBD2 matches 9 bases. Germline CDR1 is GTSNPN and CDR2 is SVGIG (reference sequence). V gave up 7 bases and J gave up 5 bases; unmatched junction bases: 7. The CDR3 has 13 amino acids. CDR3 nucleotides: TGTGCCTTGGGGGGACTAGCTAAAGATACGCAGTATTTT. Its protein is CALGGLAKDTQYF.

This clone was detected only a few times. This chain joins TRBV7-9 and TRBJ2-3; 7 bases fit TRBD2. After removal of 5 bases from V and 2 bases from J, the junction contained 7 bases not matched to a gene. In germline, CDR1 is SEHNR, CDR2 FQNEAQ (reference sequence). CDR3 length: 15 residues. The CDR3 sequence is CASSPGLTTTDTQYF. The CDR3 DNA reads as TGTGCCAGCAGCCCGGGACTAACGACCACAGATACGCAGTATTTT.

J is TRBJ2-5 and V is TRBV5-1; possible D gene TRBD2, 6 bases. The germline V gene encodes CDR1 SGHRS and CDR2 YFSETQ. V dropped 4 bases and J dropped 2 bases, with 12 bases sitting between them. CDR3 length: 14 amino acids. For the CDR3, the DNA is TGCGCCAGCAGCCGCGGGACTGGTCAAGAGACCCAGTACTTC. Encoded protein: CASSRGTGQETQYF.

CDR3 DNA sequence: TGTGCCTGGAATCTGGGGCTAGCGGGAGTAAACACCGGGGAGCTGTTTTTT. Protein sequence: CAWNLGLAGVNTGELFF. This chain joins TRBV30 and TRBJ2-2; 10 bases are a match to TRBD2. Trimming removed 4 bases from V and 2 bases from J; junction bases left unmatched: 10. The CDR3 is 17 residues long. Germline V gives CDR1 GTSNPN, CDR2 SVGIG (reference sequence).

The genes are TRBV5-5 and TRBJ1-1; D unclear. The V and J ends lost 4 bases and 1 base respectively, with 23 bases between them. This CDR3 comprises 18 residues. Germline CDR1 and CDR2: SGHKS and YYEKEE (reference sequence). DNA for the CDR3: TGTGCCAGCAGCATAGGGCGACGCGCATCCCTTAAGAACACTGAAGCTTTCTTT. Translation gives CASSIGRRASLKNTEAFF.

The chain employs TRBV27 and TRBJ2-3; D gene ambiguous. The CDR3 is 13 residues long. Per germline, CDR1 MNHEY and CDR2 SMNVEV (reference sequence). The V end was cut by 4 bases, the J end by 2 bases, with 7 bases between. In nucleotides, the CDR3 is TGTGCCAGCAGTTCCTCCTACACAGATACGCAGTATTTT. Translated: CASSSSYTDTQYF.

The chain recombines TRBV5-1 with TRBJ1-5; no clear D gene. CDR3 size: 15 residues. V lost 0 bases to trimming and J lost 5 bases, with 12 bases between them. Germline V lookup: CDR1 SGHRS, CDR2 YFSETQ. CDR3 protein: CASSLAPGVDQPQHF. The CDR3, as DNA: TGCGCCAGCAGCTTGGCCCCCGGGGTCGATCAGCCCCAGCATTTT.

CDR3 nucleotides: TGTGCCAGCAGTCCAGGGAGGGGCACAGATACGCAGTATTTT. Residues: CASSPGRGTDTQYF. This rearrangement joins TRBV7-2 to TRBJ2-3; 7 bases align to TRBD2. Germline V lookup: CDR1 SGHTA, CDR2 FQGNSA. V dropped 6 bases and J dropped 1; count of bases not matched to a gene: 4. The CDR3 runs 14 residues. The full variable domain, with the rest looked up from reference TRBV7-2 and TRBJ2-3, is GAGVSQSPSNKVTEKGKDVELRCDPISGHTALYWYRQSLGQGLEFLIYFQGNSAPDKSGLPSDRFSAERTGGSVSTLTIQRTQQEDSAVYLCASSPGRGTDTQYFGPGTRLTVL.

V gene TRBV28 combines with J gene TRBJ2-7; the match to TRBD1 covers 8 bases. V dropped 3 bases and J dropped 6; count of bases not matched to a gene: 7. Germline V gene data show CDR1 as MDHEN and CDR2 as SYDVKM. This CDR3 region has 14 residues. The CDR3 nucleotides read TGTGCCAGCAGTTTGAGTGACAGGGGTCTCGAGCAGTACTTC. It codes for CASSLSDRGLEQYF. Looking up the rest from reference TRBV28 and TRBJ2-7 gives the full variable domain: DVKVTQSSRYLVKRTGEKVFLECVQDMDHENMFWYRQDPGLGLRLIYFSYDVKMKEKGDIPEGYSVSREKKERFSLILESASTNQTSMYLCASSLSDRGLEQYFGPGTRLTVT.

The gene calls are TRBV28 and TRBJ1-3; 7 bases map to TRBD1. Germline V gives CDR1 MDHEN, CDR2 SYDVKM. Germline trimming cut 4 bases from V and 4 bases from J; bases unmatched to any gene: 4. The CDR3 runs 14 residues. The CDR3 is CASSSTGSGNTIYF. CDR3 nucleotides: TGTGCCAGCAGTTCGACAGGGTCGGGAAACACCATATATTTT.

V usage is TRBV19 and J usage is TRBJ1-1; TRBD1 agrees at 7 bases. The CDR3 is made up of 16 amino acids. Per the germline V gene, CDR1 is LNHDA and CDR2 is SQIVND (reference sequence). J gave up 5 bases and V 5 bases, and 14 bases lay outside the gene matches. CDR3 sequence (DNA): TGTGCCAGTAGTCATAGGGCCCGGGGACAGAAAACTGAAGCTTTCTTT. It encodes CASSHRARGQKTEAFF.

This sequence joins TRBV7-3 and TRBJ1-2; TRBD1 might be the D (6 bases). Trimming shortened V by 1 base and J by 7 bases, and 10 bases separated the two germline ends. Per germline, CDR1 SGHTA and CDR2 FQGTGA. The CDR3 runs 13 residues. The CDR3 spells CASSLIQGRGYTF. CDR3 sequence (DNA): TGTGCCAGCAGCTTAATACAGGGACGTGGCTACACCTTC.

The chain uses TRBV4-3 and TRBJ2-1; D unresolved. Germline values: CDR1 LGHNA, CDR2 YSLEER. CDR3 length: 14 amino acids. V lost 1 base and J 5 bases, leaving 9 bases between the germline ends. This CDR3 is CASSQAGFDNEQFF. CDR3 in DNA: TGCGCCAGCAGCCAAGCGGGCTTCGACAATGAGCAGTTCTTC.

The chain recombines TRBV5-1 with TRBJ2-7; TRBD2 might be the D (5 bases). The germline V gene encodes CDR1 SGHRS and CDR2 YFSETQ. The CDR3 spans 16 residues. Between the trimmed V and J ends, which lost 0 bases and 0 bases, there was a span of 13 bases. CDR3: CASSLGGSASSYEQYF. The CDR3 bases are TGCGCCAGCAGCTTGGGAGGGTCCGCCTCCTCCTACGAGCAGTACTTC.

V usage is TRBV28 and J usage is TRBJ2-5; no firm D call. CDR1 and CDR2 from the germline V gene are MDHEN and SYDVKM. Trimming shortened V by 1 base and J by 1 base, and 10 bases separated the two germline ends. The CDR3 contains 15 residues. The CDR3 is CASSLSGFLQETQYF. The CDR3 DNA reads TGTGCCAGCAGTTTATCTGGCTTCCTCCAAGAGACCCAGTACTTC.

J is TRBJ2-5 and V is TRBV6-1; 10 nucleotides agree with TRBD1. This CDR3 is built from 14 residues. With V trimmed by 5 bases and J by 1 base, 1 base remained unmatched. Germline CDR1 is MNHNS and CDR2 is SASEGT. DNA for the CDR3: TGTGCCAGCAGTAGGGACAGGGGCCAAGAGACCCAGTACTTC. The encoded protein is CASSRDRGQETQYF.

The V gene is TRBV7-9, the J gene TRBJ2-6; D remains unclear. The V gene lost 4 bases and the J gene lost 0 bases, with 7 bases spanning the gap. The CDR3 contains 15 residues. Per germline, CDR1 SEHNR and CDR2 FQNEAQ (reference sequence). CDR3 in DNA: TGTGCCAGCAGCTGGGCCTACTCTGGGGCCAACGTCCTGACTTTC. Translated: CASSWAYSGANVLTF.

The rearrangement joins TRBV27 to TRBJ1-2; 7 positions match TRBD1. The CDR3 length is 13 residues. The V gene's germline CDR1 is MNHEY and CDR2 SMNVEV (reference sequence). With V trimmed by 3 bases and J by 5 bases, 3 bases remained unmatched. The CDR3, as DNA: TGTGCCAGCAGTTTTGGGACAGAGTATGGCTACACCTTC. Encoded protein: CASSFGTEYGYTF.

The V gene is TRBV28, the J gene TRBJ1-2; maybe TRBD1 (6 bases). V was cut by 5 bases and J by 7 bases, with 20 bases left in between. The CDR3 length is 15 residues. Germline V CDR1 and CDR2: MDHEN, SYDVKM. The CDR3 bases are TGTGCCAGCAGTAATAAACATTGGGGGGCGTTTGGCTACACCTTC. It translates to CASSNKHWGAFGYTF.

This clone was detected only a few times. V usage is TRBV5-1 and J usage is TRBJ1-4, with D hard to call. CDR1 SGHRS and CDR2 YFSETQ come from the germline V gene. The CDR3 length is 14 residues. V gave up 1 base and J gave up 8 bases, with 12 bases separating them. The CDR3 region has the DNA TGCGCCAGCAGCTTGAGCAGGTTCGAAGAAAAACTGTTTTTT. It codes for CASSLSRFEEKLFF.

V is TRBV11-2 and J is TRBJ1-4, with TRBD1 matching 7 bases. This CDR3 contains 18 residues. From germline, CDR1 is SGHAT and CDR2 FQNNGV. The V gene end was trimmed by 5 bases and the J gene end by 0 bases; junction bases not matched to a gene: 12. CDR3 residues: CASSRGQTFLSTNEKLFF. In DNA form, the CDR3 reads TGTGCCAGCAGCCGGGGACAGACTTTCCTTTCAACTAATGAAAAACTGTTTTTT.

This sequence joins TRBV28 and TRBJ1-4; possibly TRBD1 for D (5 bases). Trimming stripped 7 bases from V and 9 bases from J, with 21 bases between. Germline loops: CDR1 MDHEN, CDR2 SYDVKM. This CDR3 has 15 residues. The CDR3 region is CASTSPGGERKKLFF. The CDR3 coding sequence is TGTGCCAGCACGTCTCCGGGAGGGGAACGGAAAAAACTGTTTTTT.